The following is a T cell receptor (beta chain) sequence with its context. The CDR3 has 15 residues. Germline CDR1 is MNHNS and CDR2 is SASEGT. Trimming shortened V by 8 bases and J by 0 bases, and 15 bases separated the two germline ends. The source of the sample is a study of technical replicates of blood from a handful of donors. The protocol was immunoSEQ multiplex PCR, while the TCRdb copy is restricted to in-frame clones and leaves out a portion. Among nearly 80,000 clones, approximately 93% were seen once, and the ten largest hold about 0.36%. The clonotype was recovered from a human donor in good health. V is TRBV6-1 and J is TRBJ2-3; possibly TRBD1 for D (5 bases). Material: T cells isolated from PBMCs. The CDR3 spells CASSRAGLSTDTQYF. As DNA, the CDR3 is TGTGCCAGCTCCCGGGCAGGGCTTAGCACAGATACGCAGTATTTT.